A single sample is the source of the 18 T cell receptor beta chains below, sequenced in a study of patients and donors after allogeneic stem cell transplantation. TCRdb called the RT-PCR reads again in MiXCR, with one record for every CDR3 protein. The repertoire holds around 240,000 distinct CDR3 sequences, with 11% to 15% as singletons. What was sequenced was blood, either unsorted or a sorted T cell fraction (not recorded which). The receptors were sampled from a human donor who was either an allogeneic HSCT recipient or a stem cell or donor lymphocyte infusion donor (not recorded which). It is not recorded whose cells these are; they may come from a transplant donor.

The sample holds many counts of this clonotype. This chain uses TRBV5-1 with TRBJ1-1; possibly TRBD1 for D (6 bases). This CDR3 is 14 amino acids long. V lost 0 bases and J 5 bases, leaving 11 bases between the germline ends. Per germline, CDR1 SGHRS and CDR2 YFSETQ. The CDR3 DNA reads as TGCGCCAGCAGCTTGGTTGCAGGGGAAACTGAAGCTTTCTTT. Translated, it gives CASSLVAGETEAFF.

This clonotype was seen only a few times. The chain couples TRBV5-1 to TRBJ2-5; D is perhaps TRBD2 (5 bases). Germline CDR1 is SGHRS and CDR2 is YFSETQ. This CDR3 region has 13 residues. V lost 2 bases and J lost 4, with 9 bases in between. CDR3 sequence (DNA): TGCGCCAGCAGCTTCCGGGGAAGAGAGACCCAGTACTTC. Translated: CASSFRGRETQYF.

This clonotype has at least ten counts. The J gene is TRBJ2-3, the V gene TRBV6-1, with 9 bases identical to TRBD1. J gave up 3 bases and V 2 bases, and 3 bases lay outside the gene matches. Germline V gene lookup returns CDR1 MNHNS and CDR2 SASEGT. The CDR3 runs 15 residues. CDR3 coding DNA: TGTGCCAGCAGTGAAACAGGGGGCGCAACAGATACGCAGTATTTT. It translates to CASSETGGATDTQYF.

This clonotype has more than one count but fewer than ten. This chain connects TRBV7-3 to TRBJ2-1; D is undetermined. There are 14 residues in the CDR3. Per germline, CDR1 SGHTA and CDR2 FQGTGA. The V gene lost 0 bases and the J gene lost 4 bases, with 7 bases spanning the gap. The CDR3 nucleotides read TGTGCCAGCAGCTTAACCAATACTTACAATGAGCAGTTCTTC. It is translated as CASSLTNTYNEQFF.

Only a few counts were recorded for this clonotype. The chain links TRBV5-1 to TRBJ1-5, with a tentative D call TRBD1 (6 bases). The CDR3 contains 15 residues. Germline V CDR1 and CDR2: SGHRS, YFSETQ. Trimming stripped 4 bases from V and 0 bases from J, with 11 bases between. DNA of the CDR3: TGCGCCAGCAGCACGACAGGCCATAGCAATCAGCCCCAGCATTTT. This codes for CASSTTGHSNQPQHF.

The chain uses TRBV12-3 or TRBV12-4 and TRBJ2-3; D is possibly TRBD1 (5 bases). The CDR3 is made up of 12 amino acids. The ends were cut back, 3 bases at V and 9 bases at J, with 10 bases in the middle. The CDR3 sequence is CASSFGAVTQYF. In DNA form, the CDR3 reads TGTGCCAGCAGTTTTGGGGCCGTCACGCAGTATTTT.

This clonotype appeared a few times. This chain connects TRBV5-4 to TRBJ2-5, with 9 bases identical to TRBD2. CDR1 is SGHNT and CDR2 is YYREEE in the germline V gene (reference sequence). There are 16 residues in the CDR3. The junction had 12 bases not matched to a gene; V was cut back by 4 bases and J by 5 bases. This chain's CDR3 is CASSPEERGAEETQYF. The CDR3, as DNA: TGTGCCAGCAGCCCCGAAGAGCGGGGGGCCGAGGAGACCCAGTACTTC.

This clonotype was detected many times. The genes are TRBV7-2 and TRBJ1-2; a possible D gene is TRBD1 (5 bases). The CDR3 is 15 amino acids. Germline V gene data show CDR1 as SGHTA and CDR2 as FQGNSA. V lost 1 base, J lost 5 bases, and 14 bases lay in between. The CDR3 here is CASSLVAGDSYGYTF. CDR3 nucleotide sequence: TGTGCCAGCAGCTTAGTAGCTGGGGACTCTTATGGCTACACCTTC.

This clonotype was seen more than once but under ten times. The chain recombines TRBV28 with TRBJ2-7; tentatively, D is TRBD1 (6 bases). The CDR3 runs to 13 residues. The V end lost 2 bases, the J end lost 3 bases, and 8 bases lay between the germline ends. Germline V CDR1 and CDR2: MDHEN, SYDVKM. CDR3 coding DNA: TGTGCCAGCAGTTTAGGACAGCGCTACGAGCAGTACTTC. Protein: CASSLGQRYEQYF.

The chain recombines TRBV7-7 with TRBJ2-5, with D tentatively TRBD1 (6 bases). The V and J ends lost 1 base and 4 bases respectively, with 7 bases between them. Germline V lookup: CDR1 SSHAT, CDR2 FNYEAQ (reference sequence). The CDR3 totals 13 residues. CDR3 residues: CASSLGQAETQYF. For the CDR3, the DNA is TGTGCCAGCAGCTTAGGACAGGCAGAGACCCAGTACTTC. The entire variable domain, with the rest obtained from reference TRBV7-7 and TRBJ2-5, is as follows: GAGVSQSPRYKVTKRGQDVTLRCDPISSHATLYWYQQALGQGPEFLTYFNYEAQPDKSGLPSDRFSAERPEGSISTLTIQRTEQRDSAMYRCASSLGQAETQYFGPGTRLLVL.

This clonotype was detected only a few times. This chain links TRBV18 with TRBJ2-3; 9 nucleotides align to TRBD2. The germline gives CDR1 KGHSH, CDR2 LQKENI. Unmatched junction bases numbered 7, after V lost 6 bases and J lost 0 bases. The CDR3 is 16 residues long. CDR3 sequence reads: CASSPRTSASTDTQYF. The CDR3 DNA is TGTGCCAGCTCTCCCAGGACTAGCGCTAGCACAGATACGCAGTATTTT.

The chain couples TRBV4-2 to TRBJ2-7; 9 bases are shared with TRBD2. Germline V gives CDR1 LGHNA, CDR2 YNFKEQ. V trimming: 8 bases; J trimming: 6 bases; junction bases outside the gene matches: 11. The CDR3 is 14 residues long. In nucleotides, the CDR3 is TGTGCCAGCGCCAGGGAGCGGGGGGTGGTCGAGCAGTACTTC. It encodes CASARERGVVEQYF.

The sample holds many counts of this clonotype. This chain uses TRBV12-3 or TRBV12-4 with TRBJ1-4, with a possible D match to TRBD1 (6 bases). The CDR3 has 15 residues. V shed 8 bases and J shed 0 bases, with 13 bases lying between them. CDR3 protein: CASADSFATNEKLFF. CDR3 coding DNA: TGTGCCAGCGCGGACAGTTTTGCAACTAATGAAAAACTGTTTTTT.

This clonotype was found a few times. V usage is TRBV20-1 and J usage is TRBJ2-7, with 12 bases aligning to TRBD2. The V gene's germline CDR1 is DFQATT and CDR2 SNEGSKA (reference sequence). After removal of 1 base from V and 3 bases from J, the junction contained 10 bases not matched to a gene. The CDR3 length is 17 residues. The CDR3 sequence is CSARVPALAGGRYEQYF. CDR3 in DNA: TGCAGTGCTAGAGTTCCTGCACTAGCGGGAGGCCGCTACGAGCAGTACTTC.

V usage is TRBV30 and J usage is TRBJ2-7, with 9 bases matching TRBD1. The CDR3 loop spans 15 amino acids. After removal of 2 bases from V and 2 bases from J, the junction contained 7 bases not matched to a gene. Looked up from germline, CDR1 is GTSNPN and CDR2 is SVGIG (reference sequence). The CDR3 nucleotides read TGTGCCTGGAGTTCACCTGACAGGGGGGCCTACGAGCAGTACTTC. It is translated as CAWSSPDRGAYEQYF.

The chain has TRBV7-3 and TRBJ2-2; a weak D match, TRBD1 (6 bases). The CDR3 sequence is 13 residues long. Per the germline V gene, CDR1 is SGHTA and CDR2 is FQGTGA. V lost 6 bases, J lost 5 bases, and 10 bases lay in between. The CDR3 is CASSRGGTGELFF. CDR3 coding DNA: TGTGCCAGCAGTCGAGGGGGAACCGGGGAGCTGTTTTTT.

CDR3 sequence reads: CASSPGGWDTEAFF. Here the CDR3 DNA reads TGCGCCAGCAGCCCCGGGGGGTGGGACACTGAAGCTTTCTTT. The chain joins TRBV5-1 to TRBJ1-1, with D maybe TRBD1 (5 bases). Germline-derived CDR1 and CDR2 are SGHRS and YFSETQ. The CDR3 length is 14 residues. The V end was cut by 4 bases, the J end by 3 bases, with 13 bases between.

There are many counts of this clonotype. CDR3 sequence: CASSQEAANSAGTGELFF. The CDR3 coding sequence is TGCGCCAGCAGCCAAGAAGCGGCGAACTCGGCGGGCACCGGGGAGCTGTTTTTT. The chain uses TRBV4-1 and TRBJ2-2; TRBD2 might be the D (5 bases). The CDR3 has 18 amino acids. Looked up from germline, CDR1 is MGHRA and CDR2 is YSYEKL. Trimming pared 0 bases from V and 4 bases from J, leaving 18 bases between.